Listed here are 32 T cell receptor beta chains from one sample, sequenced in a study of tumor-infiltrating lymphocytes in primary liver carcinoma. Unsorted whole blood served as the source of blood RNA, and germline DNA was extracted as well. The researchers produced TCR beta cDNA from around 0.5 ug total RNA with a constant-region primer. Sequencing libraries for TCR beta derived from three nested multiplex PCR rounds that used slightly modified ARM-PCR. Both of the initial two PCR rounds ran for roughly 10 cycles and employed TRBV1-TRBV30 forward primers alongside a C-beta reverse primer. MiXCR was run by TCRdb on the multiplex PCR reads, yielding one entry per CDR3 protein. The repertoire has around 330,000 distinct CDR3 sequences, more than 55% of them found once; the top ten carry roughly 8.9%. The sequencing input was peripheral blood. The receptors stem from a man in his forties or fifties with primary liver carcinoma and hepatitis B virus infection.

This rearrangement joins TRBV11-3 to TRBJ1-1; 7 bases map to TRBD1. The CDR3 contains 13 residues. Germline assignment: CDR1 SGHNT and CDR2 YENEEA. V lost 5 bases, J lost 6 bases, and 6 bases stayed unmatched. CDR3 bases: TGTGCCAGCAGCATTCGACAGGGTGCTGAAGCTTTCTTT. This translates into CASSIRQGAEAFF.

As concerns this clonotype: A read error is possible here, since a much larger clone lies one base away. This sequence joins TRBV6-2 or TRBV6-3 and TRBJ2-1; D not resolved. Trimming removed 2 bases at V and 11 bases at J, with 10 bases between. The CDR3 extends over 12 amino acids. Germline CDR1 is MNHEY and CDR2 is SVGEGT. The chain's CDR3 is CASSYPSDKQFF. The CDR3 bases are TGTGCCAGCAGTTACCCCAGCGACAAGCAGTTCTTC.

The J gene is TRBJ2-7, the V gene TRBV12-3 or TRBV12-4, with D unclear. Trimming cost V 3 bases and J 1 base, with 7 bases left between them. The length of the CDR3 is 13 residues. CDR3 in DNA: TGTGCCAGCAGTTTGACCGATTCCTACGAGCAGTACTTC. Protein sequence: CASSLTDSYEQYF.

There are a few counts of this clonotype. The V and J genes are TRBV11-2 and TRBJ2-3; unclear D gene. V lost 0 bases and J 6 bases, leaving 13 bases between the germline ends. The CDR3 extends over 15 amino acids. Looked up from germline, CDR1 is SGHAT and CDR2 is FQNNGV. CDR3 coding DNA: TGTGCCAGCAGCTTAGATATCCAGGCAGGTGATACGCAGTATTTT. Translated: CASSLDIQAGDTQYF.

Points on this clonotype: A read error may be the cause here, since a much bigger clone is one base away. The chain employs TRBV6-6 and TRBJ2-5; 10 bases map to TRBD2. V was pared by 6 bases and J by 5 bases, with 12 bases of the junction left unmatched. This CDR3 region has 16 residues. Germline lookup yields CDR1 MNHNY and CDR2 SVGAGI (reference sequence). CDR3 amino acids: CASRPGLAPYRETQYF. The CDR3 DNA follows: TGTGCCAGCAGGCCGGGACTAGCGCCTTATCGGGAGACCCAGTACTTC.

DNA for the CDR3: TGTACCAACACCCCCGGGAGTGGGGAGACCCAGTACTTC. Its protein is CTNTPGSGETQYF. The V call is TRBV12-3 or TRBV12-4, the J call TRBJ2-5, with D maybe TRBD2 (6 bases). The CDR3 has 13 residues.

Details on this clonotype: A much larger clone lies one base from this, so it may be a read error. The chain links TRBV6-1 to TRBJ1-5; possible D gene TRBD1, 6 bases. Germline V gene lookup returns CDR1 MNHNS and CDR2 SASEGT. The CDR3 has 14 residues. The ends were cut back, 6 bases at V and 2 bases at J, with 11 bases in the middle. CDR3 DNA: TGTGCCAGCAGAGAACAGGGAGGCAATCAGCCCCAGCATTTT. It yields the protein CASREQGGNQPQHF.

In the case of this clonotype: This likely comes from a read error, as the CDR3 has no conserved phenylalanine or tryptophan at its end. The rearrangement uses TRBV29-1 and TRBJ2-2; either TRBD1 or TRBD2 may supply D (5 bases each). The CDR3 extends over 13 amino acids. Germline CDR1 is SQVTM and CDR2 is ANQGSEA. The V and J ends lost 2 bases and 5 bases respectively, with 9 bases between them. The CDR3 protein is CSVERGGTGELFN. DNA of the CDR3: TGCAGCGTTGAAAGGGGCGGGACCGGGGAGCTGTTTAAT.

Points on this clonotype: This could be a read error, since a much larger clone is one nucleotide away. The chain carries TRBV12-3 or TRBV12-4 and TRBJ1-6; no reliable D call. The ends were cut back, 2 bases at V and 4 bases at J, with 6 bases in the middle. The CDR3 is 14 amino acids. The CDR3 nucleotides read TGTGCCAGCAGTTTAAGTCGGTATAATTCACCCCTCCACTTT. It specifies CASSLSRYNSPLHF.

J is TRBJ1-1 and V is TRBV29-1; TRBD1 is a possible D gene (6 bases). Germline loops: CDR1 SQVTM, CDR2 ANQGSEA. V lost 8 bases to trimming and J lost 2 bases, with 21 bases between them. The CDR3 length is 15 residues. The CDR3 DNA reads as TGCAGCATTGGAATTTGGGGGGCTAGTAACACTGAAGCTTTCTTT. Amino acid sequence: CSIGIWGASNTEAFF.

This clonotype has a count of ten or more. The CDR3 spells CASSFPRGAVKGEQFF. The CDR3 DNA reads as TGTGCCAGCAGTTTCCCCCGAGGGGCAGTAAAGGGCGAGCAGTTCTTC. The chain employs TRBV12-3 or TRBV12-4 and TRBJ2-1; D is possibly TRBD1 or TRBD2 (5 bases each). The CDR3 consists of 16 residues. V gave up 3 bases and J gave up 10 bases, with 22 bases separating them.

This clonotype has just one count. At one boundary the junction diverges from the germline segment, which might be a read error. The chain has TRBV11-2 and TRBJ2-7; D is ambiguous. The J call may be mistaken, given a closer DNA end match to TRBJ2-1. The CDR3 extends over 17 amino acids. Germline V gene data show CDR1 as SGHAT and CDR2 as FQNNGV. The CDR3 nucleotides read TGTGCCGGCAGCTTCTCGGGTACTAAGCGTTCTACCTACGAGCAGTTCTTC. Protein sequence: CAGSFSGTKRSTYEQFF.

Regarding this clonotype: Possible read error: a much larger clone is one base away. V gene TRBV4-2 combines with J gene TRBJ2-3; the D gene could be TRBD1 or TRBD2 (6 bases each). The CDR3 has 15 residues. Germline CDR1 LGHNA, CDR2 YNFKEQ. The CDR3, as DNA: TGTGCCAGCAACCAAGGGGGGTTACGCACAGATACGCAGTATTTT. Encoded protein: CASNQGGLRTDTQYF.

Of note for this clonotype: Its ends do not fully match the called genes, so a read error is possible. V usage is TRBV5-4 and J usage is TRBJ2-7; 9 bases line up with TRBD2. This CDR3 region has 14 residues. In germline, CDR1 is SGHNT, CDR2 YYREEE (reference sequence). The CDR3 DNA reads TGTGCCACCAGCCTCGGACTAGCGAAACACGAGCAGTACTTC. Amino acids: CATSLGLAKHEQYF. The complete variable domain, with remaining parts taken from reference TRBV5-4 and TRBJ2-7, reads ETGVTQSPTHLIKTRGQQVTLRCSSQSGHNTVSWYQQALGQGPQFIFQYYREEENGRGNFPPRFSGLQFPNYSSELNVNALELDDSALYLCATSLGLAKHEQYFGPGTRLTVT.

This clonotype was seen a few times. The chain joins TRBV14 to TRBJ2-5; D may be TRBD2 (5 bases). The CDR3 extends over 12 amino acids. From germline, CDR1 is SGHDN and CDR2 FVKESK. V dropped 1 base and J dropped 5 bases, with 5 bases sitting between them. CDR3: CASSQVAETQYF. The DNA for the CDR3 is TGTGCCAGCAGCCAAGTAGCGGAGACCCAGTACTTC.

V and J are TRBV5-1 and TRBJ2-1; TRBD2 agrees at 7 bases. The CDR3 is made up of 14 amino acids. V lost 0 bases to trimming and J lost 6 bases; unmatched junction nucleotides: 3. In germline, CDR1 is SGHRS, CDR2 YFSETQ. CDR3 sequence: CASSLGGTINEQFF. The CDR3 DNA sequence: TGCGCCAGCAGCTTGGGTGGGACTATCAATGAGCAGTTCTTC.

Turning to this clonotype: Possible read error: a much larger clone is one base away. In nucleotides, the CDR3 is TGTGTCATCAGTGAGGGGACTAGCGGGAGGCCCGAGCAGTACTTC. Amino acid sequence: CVISEGTSGRPEQYF. The V gene is TRBV10-3, the J gene TRBJ2-7; 15 positions agree with TRBD2. This CDR3 is built from 15 residues. Germline loops: CDR1 ENHRY, CDR2 SYGVKD.

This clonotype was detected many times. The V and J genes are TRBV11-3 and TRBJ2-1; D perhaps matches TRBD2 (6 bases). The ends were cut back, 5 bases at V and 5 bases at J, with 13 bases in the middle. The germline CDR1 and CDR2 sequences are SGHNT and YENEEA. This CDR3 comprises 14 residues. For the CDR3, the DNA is TGTGCCAGCAGCCGCGCGGCTAGCGACAATGAGCAGTTCTTC. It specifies CASSRAASDNEQFF.

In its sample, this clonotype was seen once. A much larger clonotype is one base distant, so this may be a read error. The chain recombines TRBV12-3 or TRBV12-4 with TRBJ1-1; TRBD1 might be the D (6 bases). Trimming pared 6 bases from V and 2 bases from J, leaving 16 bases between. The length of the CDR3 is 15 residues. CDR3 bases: TGTGCCAGCAGACTTAGTATGGGGGGCAACACTGAAGCTTTCTTT. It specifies CASRLSMGGNTEAFF.

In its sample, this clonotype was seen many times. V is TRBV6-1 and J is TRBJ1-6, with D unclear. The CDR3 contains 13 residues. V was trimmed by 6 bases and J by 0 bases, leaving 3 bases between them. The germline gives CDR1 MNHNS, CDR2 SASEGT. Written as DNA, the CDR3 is TGTGCCAGCAGGAGCTCCTATAATTCACCCCTCCACTTT. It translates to CASRSSYNSPLHF.

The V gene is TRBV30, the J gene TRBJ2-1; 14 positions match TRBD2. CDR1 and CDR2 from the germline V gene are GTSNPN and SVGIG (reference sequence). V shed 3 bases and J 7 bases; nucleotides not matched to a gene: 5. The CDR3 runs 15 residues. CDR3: CAWSRGLAGVNEQFF. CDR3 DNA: TGTGCCTGGAGCCGGGGACTAGCGGGAGTTAATGAGCAGTTCTTC.

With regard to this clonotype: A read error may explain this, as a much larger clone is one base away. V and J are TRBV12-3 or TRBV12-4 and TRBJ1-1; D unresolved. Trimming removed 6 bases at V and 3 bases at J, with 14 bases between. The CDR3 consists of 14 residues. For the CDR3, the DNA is TGTGCCAGCAGCTCGGGCGGCAGCCACACTGAAGCTTTCTTT. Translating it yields CASSSGGSHTEAFF.

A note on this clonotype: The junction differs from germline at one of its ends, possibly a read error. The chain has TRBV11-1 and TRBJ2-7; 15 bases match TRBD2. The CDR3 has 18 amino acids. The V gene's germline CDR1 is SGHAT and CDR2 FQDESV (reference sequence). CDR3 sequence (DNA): TGTGCCTGCAGCTCCCCCGGGACTAGCGGGAGGCACTCCTACGAGCAGTACTTC. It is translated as CACSSPGTSGRHSYEQYF.

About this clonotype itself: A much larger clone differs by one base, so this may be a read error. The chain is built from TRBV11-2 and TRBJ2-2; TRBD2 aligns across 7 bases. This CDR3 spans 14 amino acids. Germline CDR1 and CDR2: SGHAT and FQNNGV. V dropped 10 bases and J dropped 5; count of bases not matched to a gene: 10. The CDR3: CATSSGMYTGELFF. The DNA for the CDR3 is TGTGCCACTTCGAGCGGGATGTATACCGGGGAGCTGTTTTTT.

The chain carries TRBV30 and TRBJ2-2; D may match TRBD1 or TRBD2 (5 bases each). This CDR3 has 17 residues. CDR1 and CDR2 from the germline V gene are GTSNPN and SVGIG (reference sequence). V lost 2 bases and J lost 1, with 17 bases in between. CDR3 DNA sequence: TGTGCCTGGAGTAGGTGGGGACCAGCGGAGAACACCGGGGAGCTGTTTTTT. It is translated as CAWSRWGPAENTGELFF.

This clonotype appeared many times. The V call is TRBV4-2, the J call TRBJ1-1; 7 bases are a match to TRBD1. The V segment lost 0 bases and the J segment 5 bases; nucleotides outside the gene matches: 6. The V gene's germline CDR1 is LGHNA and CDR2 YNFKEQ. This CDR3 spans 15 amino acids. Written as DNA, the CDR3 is TGTGCCAGCAGCCAAGATGCTGCAGGGGGTACTGAAGCTTTCTTT. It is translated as CASSQDAAGGTEAFF.

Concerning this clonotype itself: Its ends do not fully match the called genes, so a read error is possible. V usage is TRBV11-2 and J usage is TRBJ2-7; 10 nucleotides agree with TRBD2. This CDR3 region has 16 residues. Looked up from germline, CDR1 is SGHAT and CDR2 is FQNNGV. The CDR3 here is CASSTVTSGPTYEQYF. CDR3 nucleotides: TGTGCTAGCAGCACCGTGACTAGCGGGCCCACCTACGAGCAGTACTTC.

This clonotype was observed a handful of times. Here the CDR3 reads CATSDVYEQYF. DNA for the CDR3: TGTGCCACCAGTGACGTCTACGAGCAGTACTTC. This sequence joins TRBV24-1 and TRBJ2-7; no reliable D call. V dropped 4 bases and J dropped 3 bases, with 3 bases sitting between them. The CDR3 is 11 residues long. CDR1 and CDR2 (germline): KGHDR, SFDVKD.

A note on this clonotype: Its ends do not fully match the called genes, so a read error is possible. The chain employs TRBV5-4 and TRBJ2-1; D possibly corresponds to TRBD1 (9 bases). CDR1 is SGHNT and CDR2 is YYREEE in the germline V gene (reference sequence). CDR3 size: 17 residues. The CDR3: CASSLKQGATSGSRWSF. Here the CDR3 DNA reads TGTGCCAGCAGCTTGAAACAGGGGGCTACGAGCGGGAGTCGATGGTCCTTC.

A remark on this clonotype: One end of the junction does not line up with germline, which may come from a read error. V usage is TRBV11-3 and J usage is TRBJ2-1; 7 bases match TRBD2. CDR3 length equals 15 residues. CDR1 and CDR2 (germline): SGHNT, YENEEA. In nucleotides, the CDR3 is TGTGCCAGCAACTTAGGAGGACCAGCGGGATCGGGGCAGTCCTTC. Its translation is CASNLGGPAGSGQSF.

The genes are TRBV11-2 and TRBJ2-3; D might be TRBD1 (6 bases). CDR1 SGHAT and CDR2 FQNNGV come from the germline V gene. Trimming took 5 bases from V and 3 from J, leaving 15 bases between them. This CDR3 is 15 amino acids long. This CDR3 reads CASSLLRGRTDTQYF. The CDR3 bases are TGTGCCAGCAGCCTACTCAGGGGACGTACAGATACGCAGTATTTT.

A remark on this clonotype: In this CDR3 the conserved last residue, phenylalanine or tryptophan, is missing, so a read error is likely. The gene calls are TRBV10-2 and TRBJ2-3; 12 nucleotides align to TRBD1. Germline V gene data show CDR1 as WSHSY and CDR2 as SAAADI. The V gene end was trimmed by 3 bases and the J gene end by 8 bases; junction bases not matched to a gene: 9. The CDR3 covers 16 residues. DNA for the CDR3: TGCGCCAGCAGTGACCGGGACAGGGGGCCCACTGCTACGCAGTATCTT. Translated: CASSDRDRGPTATQYL.